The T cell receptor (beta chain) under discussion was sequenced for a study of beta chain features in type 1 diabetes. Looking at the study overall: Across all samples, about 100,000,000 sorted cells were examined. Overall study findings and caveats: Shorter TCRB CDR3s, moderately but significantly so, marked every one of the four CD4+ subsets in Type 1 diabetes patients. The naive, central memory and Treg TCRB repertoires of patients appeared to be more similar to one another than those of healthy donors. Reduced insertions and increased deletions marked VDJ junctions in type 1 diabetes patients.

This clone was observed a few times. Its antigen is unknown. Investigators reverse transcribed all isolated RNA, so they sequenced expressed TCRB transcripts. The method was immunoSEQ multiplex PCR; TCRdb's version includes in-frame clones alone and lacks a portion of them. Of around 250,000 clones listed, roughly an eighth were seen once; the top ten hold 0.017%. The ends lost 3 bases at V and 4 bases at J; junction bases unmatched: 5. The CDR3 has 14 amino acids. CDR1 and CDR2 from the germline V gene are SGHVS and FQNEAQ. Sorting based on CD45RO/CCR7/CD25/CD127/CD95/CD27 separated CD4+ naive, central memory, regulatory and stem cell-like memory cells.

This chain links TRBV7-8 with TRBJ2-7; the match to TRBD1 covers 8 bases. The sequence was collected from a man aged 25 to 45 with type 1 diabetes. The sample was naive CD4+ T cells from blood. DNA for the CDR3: TGTGCCAGCAGCTTGACAGGGGTTCTGTACGAGCAGTACTTC. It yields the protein CASSLTGVLYEQYF.